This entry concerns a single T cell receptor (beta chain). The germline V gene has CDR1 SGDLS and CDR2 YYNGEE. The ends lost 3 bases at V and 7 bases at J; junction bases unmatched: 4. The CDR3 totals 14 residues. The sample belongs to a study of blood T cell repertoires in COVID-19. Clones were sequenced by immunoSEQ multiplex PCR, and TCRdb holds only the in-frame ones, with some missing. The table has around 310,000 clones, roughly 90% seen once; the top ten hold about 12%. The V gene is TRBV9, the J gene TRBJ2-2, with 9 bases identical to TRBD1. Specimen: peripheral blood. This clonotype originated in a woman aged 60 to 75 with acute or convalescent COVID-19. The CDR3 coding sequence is TGTGCCAGCAGCGCGGACAGGGGAATCGGGGAGCTGTTTTTT. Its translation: CASSADRGIGELFF.